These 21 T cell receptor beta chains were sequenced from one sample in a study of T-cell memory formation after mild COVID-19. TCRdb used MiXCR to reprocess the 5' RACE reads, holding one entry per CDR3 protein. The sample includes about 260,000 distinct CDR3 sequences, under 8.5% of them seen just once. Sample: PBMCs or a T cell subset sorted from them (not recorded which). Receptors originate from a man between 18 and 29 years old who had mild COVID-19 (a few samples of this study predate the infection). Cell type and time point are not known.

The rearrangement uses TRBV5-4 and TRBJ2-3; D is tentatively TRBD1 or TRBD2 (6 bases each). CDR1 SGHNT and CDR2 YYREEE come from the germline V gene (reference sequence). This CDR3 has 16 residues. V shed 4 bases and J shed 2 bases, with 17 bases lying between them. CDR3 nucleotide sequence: TGTGCCAGCAGCCTATCGGGGGCACTGTTCACAGATACGCAGTATTTT. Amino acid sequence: CASSLSGALFTDTQYF.

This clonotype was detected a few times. The CDR3 DNA sequence: TGTGCCAGCAGCCGGATAGCGGAGCTTAATGAGCAGTTCTTC. Amino acid sequence: CASSRIAELNEQFF. V and J are TRBV4-2 and TRBJ2-1, with D perhaps TRBD2 (6 bases). This CDR3 is 14 amino acids long. CDR1 is LGHNA and CDR2 is YNFKEQ in the germline V gene. V dropped 4 bases and J dropped 7 bases, with 14 bases sitting between them.

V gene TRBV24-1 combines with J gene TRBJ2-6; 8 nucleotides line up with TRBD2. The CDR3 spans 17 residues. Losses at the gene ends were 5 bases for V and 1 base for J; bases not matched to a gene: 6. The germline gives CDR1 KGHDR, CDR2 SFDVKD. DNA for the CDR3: TGTGCCACCAGTGTCAGCGGGGGAAGGTCTGGGGCCAACGTCCTGACTTTC. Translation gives CATSVSGGRSGANVLTF.

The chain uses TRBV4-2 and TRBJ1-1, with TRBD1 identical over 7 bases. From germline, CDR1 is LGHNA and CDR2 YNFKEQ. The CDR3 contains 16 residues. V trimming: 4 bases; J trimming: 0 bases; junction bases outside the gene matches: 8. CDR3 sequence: CASSPQTGKVNTEAFF. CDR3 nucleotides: TGTGCCAGCAGCCCCCAGACAGGGAAGGTGAACACTGAAGCTTTCTTT.

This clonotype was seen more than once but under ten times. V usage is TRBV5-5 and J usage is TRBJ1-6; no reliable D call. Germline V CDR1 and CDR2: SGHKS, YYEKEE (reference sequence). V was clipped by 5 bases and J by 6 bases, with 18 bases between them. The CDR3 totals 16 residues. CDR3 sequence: CASRIDGIPLNSPLHF. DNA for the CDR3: TGTGCCAGCAGGATAGACGGAATACCCCTTAATTCACCCCTCCACTTT.

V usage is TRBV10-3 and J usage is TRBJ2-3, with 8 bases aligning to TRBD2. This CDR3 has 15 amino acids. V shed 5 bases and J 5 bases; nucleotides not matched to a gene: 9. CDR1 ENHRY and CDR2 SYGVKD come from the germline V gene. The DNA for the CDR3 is TGTGCCATCAGTCAAACGGGGGGGCAAGGAGATACGCAGTATTTT. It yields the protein CAISQTGGQGDTQYF.

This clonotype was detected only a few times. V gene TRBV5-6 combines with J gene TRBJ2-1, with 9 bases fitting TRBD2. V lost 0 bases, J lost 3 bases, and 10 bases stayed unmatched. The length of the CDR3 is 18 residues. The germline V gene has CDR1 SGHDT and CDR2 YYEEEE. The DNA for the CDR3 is TGTGCCAGCAGCTTGGAAGCTAGCGGGGCCTATGACTACAATGAGCAGTTCTTC. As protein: CASSLEASGAYDYNEQFF.

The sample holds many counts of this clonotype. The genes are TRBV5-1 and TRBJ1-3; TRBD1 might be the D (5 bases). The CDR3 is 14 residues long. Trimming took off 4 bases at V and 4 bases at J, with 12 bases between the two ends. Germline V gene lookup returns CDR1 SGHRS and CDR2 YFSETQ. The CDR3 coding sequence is TGCGCCAGCAGCCAAGGGACGCCCGGAAACACCATATATTTT. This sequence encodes CASSQGTPGNTIYF.

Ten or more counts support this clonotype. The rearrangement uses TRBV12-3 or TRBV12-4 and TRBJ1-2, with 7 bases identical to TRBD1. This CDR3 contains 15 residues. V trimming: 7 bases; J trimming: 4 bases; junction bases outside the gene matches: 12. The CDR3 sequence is CASTLQSRQGYGYTF. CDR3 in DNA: TGTGCCAGCACTTTGCAAAGTCGACAGGGCTATGGCTACACCTTC.

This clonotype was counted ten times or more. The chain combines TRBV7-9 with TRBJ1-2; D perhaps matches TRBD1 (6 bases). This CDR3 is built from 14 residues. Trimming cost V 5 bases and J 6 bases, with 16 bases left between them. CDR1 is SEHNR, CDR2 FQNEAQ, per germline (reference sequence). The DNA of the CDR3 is TGTGCCAGCAGCCTCACAGGGCTAAGGGATGGCTACACCTTC. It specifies CASSLTGLRDGYTF.

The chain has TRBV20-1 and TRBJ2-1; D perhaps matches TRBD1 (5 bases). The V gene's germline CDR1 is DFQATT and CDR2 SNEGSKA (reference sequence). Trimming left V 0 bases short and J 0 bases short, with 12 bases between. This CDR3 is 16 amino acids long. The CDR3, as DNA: TGCAGTGCTAGAGATGCAGGGATCCCCTCCTACAATGAGCAGTTCTTC. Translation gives CSARDAGIPSYNEQFF.

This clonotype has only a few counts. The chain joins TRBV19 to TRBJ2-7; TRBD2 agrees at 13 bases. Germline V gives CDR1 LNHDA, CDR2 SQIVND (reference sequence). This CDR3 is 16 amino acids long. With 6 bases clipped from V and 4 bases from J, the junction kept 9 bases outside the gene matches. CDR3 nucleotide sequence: TGTGCCAGTAGCATACCCGGGACTAGCGGGGTTTACGAGCAGTACTTC. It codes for CASSIPGTSGVYEQYF.

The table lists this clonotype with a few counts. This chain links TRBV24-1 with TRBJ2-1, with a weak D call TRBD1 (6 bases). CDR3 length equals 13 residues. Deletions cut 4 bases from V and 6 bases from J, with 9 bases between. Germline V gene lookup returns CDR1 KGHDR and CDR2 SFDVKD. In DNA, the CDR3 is TGTGCCACCAGTGACGCAGGGGTCAATGAGCAGTTCTTC. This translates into CATSDAGVNEQFF.

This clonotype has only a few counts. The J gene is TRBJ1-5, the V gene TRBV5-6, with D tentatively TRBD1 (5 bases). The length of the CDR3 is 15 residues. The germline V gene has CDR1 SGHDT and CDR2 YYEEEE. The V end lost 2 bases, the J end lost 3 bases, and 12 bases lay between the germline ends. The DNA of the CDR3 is TGTGCCAGCAGCTTACTGGGACTGCCCAATCAGCCCCAGCATTTT. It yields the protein CASSLLGLPNQPQHF. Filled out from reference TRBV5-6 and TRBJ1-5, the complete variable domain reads DAGVTQSPTHLIKTRGQQVTLRCSPKSGHDTVSWYQQALGQGPQFIFQYYEEEERQRGNFPDRFSGHQFPNYSSELNVNALLLGDSALYLCASSLLGLPNQPQHFGDGTRLSIL.

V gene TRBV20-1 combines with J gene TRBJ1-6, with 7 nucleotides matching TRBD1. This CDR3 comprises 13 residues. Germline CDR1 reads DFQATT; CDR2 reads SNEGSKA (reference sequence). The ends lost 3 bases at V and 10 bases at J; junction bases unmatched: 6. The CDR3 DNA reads TGCAGTGCTAGGCAGGGGGGCGACTCACCCCTCCACTTT. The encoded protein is CSARQGGDSPLHF.

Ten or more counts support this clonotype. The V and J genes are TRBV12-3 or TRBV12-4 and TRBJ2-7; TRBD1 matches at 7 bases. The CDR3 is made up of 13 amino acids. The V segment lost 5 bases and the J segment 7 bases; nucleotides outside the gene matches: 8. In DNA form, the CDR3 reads TGTGCCAGCAGTAACCGACAGGGAAGAGAGCAGTACGTC. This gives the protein CASSNRQGREQYV.

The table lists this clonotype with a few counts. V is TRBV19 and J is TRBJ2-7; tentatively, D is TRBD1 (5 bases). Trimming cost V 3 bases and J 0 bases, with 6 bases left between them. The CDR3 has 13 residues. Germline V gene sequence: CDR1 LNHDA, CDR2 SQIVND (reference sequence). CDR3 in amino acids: CASSMTVSYEQYF. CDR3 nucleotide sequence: TGTGCCAGTAGTATGACAGTCTCCTACGAGCAGTACTTC. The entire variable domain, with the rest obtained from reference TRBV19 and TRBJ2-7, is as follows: DGGITQSPKYLFRKEGQNVTLSCEQNLNHDAMYWYRQDPGQGLRLIYYSQIVNDFQKGDIAEGYSVSREKKESFPLTVTSAQKNPTAFYLCASSMTVSYEQYFGPGTRLTVT.

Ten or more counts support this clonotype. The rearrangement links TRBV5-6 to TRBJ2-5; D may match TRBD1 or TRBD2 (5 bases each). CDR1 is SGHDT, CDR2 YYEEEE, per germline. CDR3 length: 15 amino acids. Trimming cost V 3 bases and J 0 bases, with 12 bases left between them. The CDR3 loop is CASSSGPSYQETQYF. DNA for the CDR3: TGTGCCAGCAGCTCGGGACCCTCGTACCAAGAGACCCAGTACTTC.

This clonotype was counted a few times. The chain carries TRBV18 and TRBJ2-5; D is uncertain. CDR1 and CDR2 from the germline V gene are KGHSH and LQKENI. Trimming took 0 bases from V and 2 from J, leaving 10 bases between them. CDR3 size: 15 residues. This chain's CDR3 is CASSPPSWRQETQYF. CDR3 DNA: TGTGCCAGCTCACCACCTTCGTGGCGACAAGAGACCCAGTACTTC.

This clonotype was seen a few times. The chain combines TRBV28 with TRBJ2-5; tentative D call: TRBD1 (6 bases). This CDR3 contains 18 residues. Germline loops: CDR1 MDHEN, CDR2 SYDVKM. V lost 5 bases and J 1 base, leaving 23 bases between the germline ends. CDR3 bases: TGTGCCAGCAGTCTCCTTCCCCACAGGGTGAGGCTCCAAGAGACCCAGTACTTC. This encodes CASSLLPHRVRLQETQYF.

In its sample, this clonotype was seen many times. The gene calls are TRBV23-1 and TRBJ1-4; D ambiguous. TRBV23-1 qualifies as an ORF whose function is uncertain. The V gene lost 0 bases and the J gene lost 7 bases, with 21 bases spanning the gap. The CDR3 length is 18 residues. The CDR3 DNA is TGCGCCAGCAGTCAATCAGGTCAGGAAATGAAGCTCTGTGAAAAACTGTTTTTT. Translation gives CASSQSGQEMKLCEKLFF.